This record concerns one TCR beta chain sequence. The antigen is unknown. Using immunoSEQ multiplex PCR, the repertoire was profiled, and TCRdb retains in-frame clones only, with some absent. The table has roughly 150,000 clones, 92% seen once. This record comes from a study of T cell responses to AZD1222 COVID-19 vaccine. At the level of the study: It was second doses at about 4 or about 12 weeks that were pooled. Notes on the study in general: Repertoires in all cases were sampled only once the peak T cell response had passed.

This receptor was taken from an adult in good health. Sequences were derived from peripheral blood, sampled on day 0 of AZD1222 vaccination.

CDR3 sequence reads: CSASVQPNMNTEAFF. CDR3 sequence (DNA): TGCAGTGCTAGTGTCCAACCTAATATGAACACTGAAGCTTTCTTT. The chain joins TRBV20-1 to TRBJ1-1; D remains unclear. This CDR3 comprises 15 residues. Germline lookup yields CDR1 DFQATT and CDR2 SNEGSKA (reference sequence). Deletions cut 3 bases from V and 0 bases from J, with 14 bases between.